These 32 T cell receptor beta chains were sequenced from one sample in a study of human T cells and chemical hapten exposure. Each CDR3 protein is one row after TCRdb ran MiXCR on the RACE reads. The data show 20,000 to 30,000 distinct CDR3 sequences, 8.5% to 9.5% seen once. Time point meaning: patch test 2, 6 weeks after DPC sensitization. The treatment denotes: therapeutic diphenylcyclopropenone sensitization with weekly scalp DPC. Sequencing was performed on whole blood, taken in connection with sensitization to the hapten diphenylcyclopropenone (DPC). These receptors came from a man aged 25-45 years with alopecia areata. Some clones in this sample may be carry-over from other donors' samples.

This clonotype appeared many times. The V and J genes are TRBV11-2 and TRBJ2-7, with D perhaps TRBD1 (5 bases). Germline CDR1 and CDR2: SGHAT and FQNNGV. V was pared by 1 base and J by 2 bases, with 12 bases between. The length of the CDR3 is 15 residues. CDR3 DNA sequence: TGTGCCAGCAGCTTAGCTATCGACAGAGCCTACGAGCAGTACTTC. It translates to CASSLAIDRAYEQYF. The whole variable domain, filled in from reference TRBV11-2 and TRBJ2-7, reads EAGVAQSPRYKIIEKRQSVAFWCNPISGHATLYWYQQILGQGPKLLIQFQNNGVVDDSQLPKDRFSAERLKGVDSTLKIQPAKLEDSAVYLCASSLAIDRAYEQYFGPGTRLTVT.

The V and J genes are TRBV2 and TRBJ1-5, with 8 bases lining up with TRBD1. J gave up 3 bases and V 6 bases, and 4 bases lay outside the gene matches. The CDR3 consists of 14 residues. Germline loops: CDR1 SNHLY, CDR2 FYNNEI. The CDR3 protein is CASSPGQDNQPQHF. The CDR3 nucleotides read TGTGCCAGCAGCCCGGGACAGGACAATCAGCCCCAGCATTTT. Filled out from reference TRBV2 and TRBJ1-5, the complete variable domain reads EPEVTQTPSHQVTQMGQEVILRCVPISNHLYFYWYRQILGQKVEFLVSFYNNEISEKSEIFDDQFSVERPDGSNFTLKIRSTKLEDSAMYFCASSPGQDNQPQHFGDGTRLSIL.

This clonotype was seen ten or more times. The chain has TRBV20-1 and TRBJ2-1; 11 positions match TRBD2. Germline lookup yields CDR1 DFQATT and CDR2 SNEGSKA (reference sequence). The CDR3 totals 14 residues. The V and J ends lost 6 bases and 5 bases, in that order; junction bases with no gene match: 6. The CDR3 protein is CSARLAGRHNEQFF. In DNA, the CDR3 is TGCAGTGCCAGACTAGCGGGACGCCACAATGAGCAGTTCTTC.

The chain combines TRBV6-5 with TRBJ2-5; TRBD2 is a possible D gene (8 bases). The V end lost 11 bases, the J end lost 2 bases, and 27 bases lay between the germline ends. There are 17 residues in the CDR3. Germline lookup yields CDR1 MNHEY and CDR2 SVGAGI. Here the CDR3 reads CAVRQGGNSGTQETQYF. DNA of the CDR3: TGTGCCGTACGACAGGGAGGGAATAGCGGGACGCAAGAGACCCAGTACTTC.

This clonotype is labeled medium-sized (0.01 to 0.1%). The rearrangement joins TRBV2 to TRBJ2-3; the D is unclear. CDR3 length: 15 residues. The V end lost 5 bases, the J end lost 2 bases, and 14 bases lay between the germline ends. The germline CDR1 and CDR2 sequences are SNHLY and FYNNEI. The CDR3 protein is CASSFARRYTDTQYF. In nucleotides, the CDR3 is TGTGCCAGCAGTTTCGCGAGAAGATACACAGATACGCAGTATTTT.

The CDR3 loop is CASSLGLAGPSYEQYF. The CDR3 bases are TGTGCCAGCAGCTTAGGACTAGCGGGCCCCTCCTACGAGCAGTACTTC. The J gene is TRBJ2-7, the V gene TRBV7-2, with 10 nucleotides matching TRBD2. V lost 1 base and J lost 0; bases outside the gene matches: 3. The length of the CDR3 is 16 residues. From germline, CDR1 is SGHTA and CDR2 FQGNSA.

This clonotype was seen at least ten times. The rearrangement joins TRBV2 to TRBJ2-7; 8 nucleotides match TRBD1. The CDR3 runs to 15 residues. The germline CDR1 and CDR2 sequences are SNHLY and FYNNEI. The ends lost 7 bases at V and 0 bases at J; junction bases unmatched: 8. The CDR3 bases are TGTGCCAGCACCCCCAGGACAGGGAGCTCCTACGAGCAGTACTTC. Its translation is CASTPRTGSSYEQYF.

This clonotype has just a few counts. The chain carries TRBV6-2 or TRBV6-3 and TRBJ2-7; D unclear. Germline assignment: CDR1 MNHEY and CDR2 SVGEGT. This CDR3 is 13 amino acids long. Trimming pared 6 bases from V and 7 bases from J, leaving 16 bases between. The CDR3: CASRLLGRWEQYF. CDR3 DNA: TGTGCCAGCAGACTCCTGGGAAGGTGGGAGCAGTACTTC.

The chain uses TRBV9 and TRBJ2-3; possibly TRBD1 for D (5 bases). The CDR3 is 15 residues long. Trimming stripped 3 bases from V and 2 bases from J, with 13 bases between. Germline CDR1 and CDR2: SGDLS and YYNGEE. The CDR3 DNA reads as TGTGCCAGCAGCGGCGACAGTTTGCCCACAGATACGCAGTATTTT. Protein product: CASSGDSLPTDTQYF. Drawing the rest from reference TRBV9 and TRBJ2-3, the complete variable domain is DSGVTQTPKHLITATGQRVTLRCSPRSGDLSVYWYQQSLDQGLQFLIQYYNGEERAKGNILERFSAQQFPDLHSELNLSSLELGDSALYFCASSGDSLPTDTQYFGPGTRLTVL.

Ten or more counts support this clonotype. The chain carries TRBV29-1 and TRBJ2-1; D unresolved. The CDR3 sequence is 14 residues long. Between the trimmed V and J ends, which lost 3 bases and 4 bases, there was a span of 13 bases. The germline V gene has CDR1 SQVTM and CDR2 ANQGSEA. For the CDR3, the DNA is TGCAGCGTTGATCGGCAGTCCCTATACAATGAGCAGTTCTTC. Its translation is CSVDRQSLYNEQFF.

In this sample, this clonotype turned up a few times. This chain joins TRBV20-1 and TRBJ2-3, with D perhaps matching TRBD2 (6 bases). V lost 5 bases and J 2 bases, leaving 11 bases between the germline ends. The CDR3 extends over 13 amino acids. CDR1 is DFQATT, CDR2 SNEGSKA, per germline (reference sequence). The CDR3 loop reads CSAGGLVTDTQYF. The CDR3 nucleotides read TGCAGTGCTGGGGGACTGGTCACAGATACGCAGTATTTT.

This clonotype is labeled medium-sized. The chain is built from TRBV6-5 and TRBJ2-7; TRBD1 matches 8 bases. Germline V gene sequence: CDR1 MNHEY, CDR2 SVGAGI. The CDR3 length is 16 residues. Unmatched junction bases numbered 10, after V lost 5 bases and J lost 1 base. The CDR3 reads CASSSGQGEESYEQYF. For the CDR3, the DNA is TGTGCCAGCAGTAGTGGACAGGGCGAGGAATCCTACGAGCAGTACTTC.

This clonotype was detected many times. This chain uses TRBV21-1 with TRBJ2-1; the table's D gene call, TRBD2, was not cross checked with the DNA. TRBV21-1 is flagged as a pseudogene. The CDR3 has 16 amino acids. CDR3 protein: CASTRDSQGPPNEQFF. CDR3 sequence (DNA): TGTGCCAGCACCCGGGACTCTCAGGGCCCCCCTAATGAGCAGTTCTTC.

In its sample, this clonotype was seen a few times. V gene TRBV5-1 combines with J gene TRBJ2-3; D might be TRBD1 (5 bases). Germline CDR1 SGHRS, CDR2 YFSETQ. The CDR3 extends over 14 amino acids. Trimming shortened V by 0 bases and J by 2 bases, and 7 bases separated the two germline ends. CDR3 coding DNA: TGCGCCAGCAGCTTGGGACAGAACACAGATACGCAGTATTTT. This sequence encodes CASSLGQNTDTQYF.

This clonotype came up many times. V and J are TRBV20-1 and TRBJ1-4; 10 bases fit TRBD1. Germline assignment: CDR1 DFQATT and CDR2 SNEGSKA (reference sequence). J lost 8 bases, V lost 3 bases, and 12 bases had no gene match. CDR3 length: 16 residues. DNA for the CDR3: TGCAGTGCTAGCCTCGGGACAGGGGAATTAGGGGAAAAACTGTTTTTT. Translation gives CSASLGTGELGEKLFF.

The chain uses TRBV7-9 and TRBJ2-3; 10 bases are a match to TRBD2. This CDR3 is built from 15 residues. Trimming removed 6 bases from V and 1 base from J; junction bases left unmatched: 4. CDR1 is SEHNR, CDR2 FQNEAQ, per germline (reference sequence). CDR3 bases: TGTGCCAGCAGGCGGCTAGCGGGAGGCACAGATACGCAGTATTTT. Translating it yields CASRRLAGGTDTQYF.

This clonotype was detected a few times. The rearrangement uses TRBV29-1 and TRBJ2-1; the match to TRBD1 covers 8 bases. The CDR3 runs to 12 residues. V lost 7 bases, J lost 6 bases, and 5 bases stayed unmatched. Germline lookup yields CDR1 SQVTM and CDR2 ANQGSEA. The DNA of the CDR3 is TGCAGCGCGTTACAGGGGGGCAATGAGCAGTTCTTC. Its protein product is CSALQGGNEQFF.

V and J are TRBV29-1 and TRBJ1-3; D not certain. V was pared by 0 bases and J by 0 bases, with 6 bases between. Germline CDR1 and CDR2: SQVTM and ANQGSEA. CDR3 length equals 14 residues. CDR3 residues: CSVEDPLSGNTIYF. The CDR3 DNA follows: TGCAGCGTTGAAGATCCCCTCTCTGGAAACACCATATATTTT.

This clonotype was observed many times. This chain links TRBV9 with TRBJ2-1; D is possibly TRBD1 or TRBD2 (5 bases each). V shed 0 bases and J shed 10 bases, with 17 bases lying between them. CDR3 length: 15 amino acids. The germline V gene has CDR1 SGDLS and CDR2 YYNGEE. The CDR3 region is CASSVGGIPEGEQFF. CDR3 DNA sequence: TGTGCCAGCAGCGTAGGGGGTATCCCCGAGGGGGAGCAGTTCTTC. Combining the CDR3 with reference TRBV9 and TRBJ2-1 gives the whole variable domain DSGVTQTPKHLITATGQRVTLRCSPRSGDLSVYWYQQSLDQGLQFLIQYYNGEERAKGNILERFSAQQFPDLHSELNLSSLELGDSALYFCASSVGGIPEGEQFFGPGTRLTVL.

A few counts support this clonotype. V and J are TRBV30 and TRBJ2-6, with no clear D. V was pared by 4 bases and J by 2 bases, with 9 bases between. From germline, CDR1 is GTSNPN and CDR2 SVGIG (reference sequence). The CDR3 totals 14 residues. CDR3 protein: CAWKWGTGANVLTF. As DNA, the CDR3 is TGTGCCTGGAAGTGGGGAACTGGGGCCAACGTCCTGACTTTC.

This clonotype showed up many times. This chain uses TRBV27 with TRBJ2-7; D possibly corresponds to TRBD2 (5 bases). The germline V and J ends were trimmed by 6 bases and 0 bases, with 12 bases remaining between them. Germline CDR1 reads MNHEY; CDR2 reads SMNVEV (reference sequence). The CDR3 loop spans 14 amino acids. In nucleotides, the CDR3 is TGTGCCAGCAGGCCCGGAGGAAACTCCTACGAGCAGTACTTC. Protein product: CASRPGGNSYEQYF.

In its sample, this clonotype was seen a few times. The CDR3 coding sequence is TGCAGCGTGGGGGGGGACGAGCAGTACTTC. Residues: CSVGGDEQYF. This chain connects TRBV29-1 to TRBJ2-7, with 7 bases that match TRBD2. J gave up 5 bases and V 6 bases, and 1 base lay outside the gene matches. The CDR3 has 10 residues. Germline-derived CDR1 and CDR2 are SQVTM and ANQGSEA.

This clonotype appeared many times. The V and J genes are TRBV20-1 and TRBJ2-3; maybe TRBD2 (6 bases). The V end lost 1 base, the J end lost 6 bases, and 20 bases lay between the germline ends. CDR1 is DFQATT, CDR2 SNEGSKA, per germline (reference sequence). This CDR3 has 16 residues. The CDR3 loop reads CSARVPATTSSDTQYF. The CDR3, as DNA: TGCAGTGCTAGAGTCCCAGCTACAACTAGCTCGGATACGCAGTATTTT.

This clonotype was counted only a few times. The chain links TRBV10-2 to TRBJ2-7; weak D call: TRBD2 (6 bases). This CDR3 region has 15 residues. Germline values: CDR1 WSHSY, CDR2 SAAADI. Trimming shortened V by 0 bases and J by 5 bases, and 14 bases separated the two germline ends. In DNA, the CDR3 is TGCGCCAGCAGTGAGTCGCAGACTAGGAGCCACGAGCAGTACTTC. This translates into CASSESQTRSHEQYF.

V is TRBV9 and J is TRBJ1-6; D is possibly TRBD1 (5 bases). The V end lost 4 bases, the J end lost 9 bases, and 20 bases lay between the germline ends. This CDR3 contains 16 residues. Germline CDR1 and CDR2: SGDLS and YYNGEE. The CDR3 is CASSPQMGGSGSPLHF. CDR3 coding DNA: TGTGCCAGCAGCCCTCAAATGGGGGGGTCCGGTTCACCCCTCCACTTT.

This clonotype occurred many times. Here the CDR3 DNA reads TGTGCCAGCAGGGTTGACTTCTACGAGCAGTACTTC. The encoded protein is CASRVDFYEQYF. The chain links TRBV2 to TRBJ2-7; D gene uncertain. The germline V gene has CDR1 SNHLY and CDR2 FYNNEI. CDR3 length: 12 amino acids. V was shortened by 6 bases and J by 3 bases, with 9 bases between the two germline ends.

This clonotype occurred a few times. The CDR3 spells CASRLRGGNQPQHF. The CDR3 DNA reads as TGTGCCAGCAGACTCAGGGGCGGGAATCAGCCCCAGCATTTT. The chain carries TRBV27 and TRBJ1-5; D might be TRBD1 (6 bases). Per germline, CDR1 MNHEY and CDR2 SMNVEV (reference sequence). The CDR3 is 14 amino acids. The V gene lost 6 bases and the J gene lost 4 bases, with 13 bases spanning the gap.

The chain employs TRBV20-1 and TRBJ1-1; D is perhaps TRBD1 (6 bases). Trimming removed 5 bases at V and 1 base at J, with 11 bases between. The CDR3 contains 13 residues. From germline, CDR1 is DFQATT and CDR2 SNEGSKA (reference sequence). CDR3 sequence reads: CSAGGSGNTEAFF. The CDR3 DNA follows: TGCAGTGCTGGGGGCTCGGGGAACACTGAAGCTTTCTTT.

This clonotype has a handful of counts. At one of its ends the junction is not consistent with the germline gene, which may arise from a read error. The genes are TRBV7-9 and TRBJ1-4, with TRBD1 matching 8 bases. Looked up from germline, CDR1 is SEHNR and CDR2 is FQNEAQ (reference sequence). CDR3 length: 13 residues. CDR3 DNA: TGTGTCAGCAGCCCAGGGACAGGAGGCCGGGTGTTTTTT. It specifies CVSSPGTGGRVFF.

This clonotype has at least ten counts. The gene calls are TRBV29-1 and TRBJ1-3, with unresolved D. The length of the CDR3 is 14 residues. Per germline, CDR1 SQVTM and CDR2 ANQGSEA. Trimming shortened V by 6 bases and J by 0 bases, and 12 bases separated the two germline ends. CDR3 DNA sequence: TGCAGCGTGACCGACGCAAGCTCTGGAAACACCATATATTTT. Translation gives CSVTDASSGNTIYF.

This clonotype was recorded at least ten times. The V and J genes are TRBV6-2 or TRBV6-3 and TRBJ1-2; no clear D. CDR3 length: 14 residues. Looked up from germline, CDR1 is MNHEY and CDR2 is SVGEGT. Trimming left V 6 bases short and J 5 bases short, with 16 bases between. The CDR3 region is CASRKGPVIYGYTF. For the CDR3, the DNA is TGTGCCAGCAGAAAAGGGCCGGTGATTTATGGCTACACCTTC.

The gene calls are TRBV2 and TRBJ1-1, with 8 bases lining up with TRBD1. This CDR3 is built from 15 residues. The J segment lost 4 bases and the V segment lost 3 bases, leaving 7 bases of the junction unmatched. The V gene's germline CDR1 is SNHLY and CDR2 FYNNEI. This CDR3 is CASSEQGAQGTEAFF. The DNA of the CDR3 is TGTGCCAGCAGTGAGCAGGGGGCGCAGGGCACTGAAGCTTTCTTT.